This T cell receptor beta chain comes out of a study of blood T cell repertoires in COVID-19. Study at large: The United States, Italy and Spain provided the acute and convalescent COVID-19 samples. In each case, the material was cDNA or gDNA derived from T cells, B-cell-depleted T cells, or PBMCs.

V was cut by 4 bases and J by 0 bases, with 9 bases left in between. This CDR3 has 14 residues. Germline V gene data show CDR1 as SGHDN and CDR2 as FVKESK. This clone was seen a single time. In the source study's methods: Scientists estimated how many nucleated cells there were by amplifying reference gene primers. TCRdb keeps only in-frame clones here, not all; method: immunoSEQ multiplex PCR. The D gene and trimming were derived from the DNA, and the V and J assignments and clone size from that table. The data contain roughly 88,000 clones, 80% to 90% of them singletons. The J gene is TRBJ1-2, the V gene TRBV14, with D unclear. The TCR originated in a woman of 80 years or more with acute or convalescent COVID-19. The sequencing input was peripheral blood. CDR3: CASSRNLANYGYTF. DNA for the CDR3: TGTGCCAGCAGCCGGAACCTAGCTAACTATGGCTACACCTTC.